The clone carrying this TCR beta chain was found a few times. This specimen comes from a study of response to subunit inactivated influenza vaccine. TCRdb reprocessed the RT-PCR reads with MiXCR, giving one entry per CDR3 protein. Of 450,000 to 600,000 distinct CDR3 sequences listed, 7.5% to 8.5% are singletons. Trimming shortened V by 0 bases and J by 1 base, and 13 bases separated the two germline ends. Per germline, CDR1 SGHRS and CDR2 YFSETQ. The CDR3 totals 16 residues. The chain carries TRBV5-1 and TRBJ1-2; possible D gene TRBD1, 5 bases. The source material was PBMCs from blood, sampled 23 to 25 months after vaccination. This TCR was sampled from a man aged 50 to 69 who received an inactivated influenza vaccine. The CDR3 protein is CASSLGGKDSNYGYTF. The CDR3 nucleotides read TGCGCCAGCAGCTTGGGGGGAAAAGACAGTAACTATGGCTACACCTTC.